One and the same sample provided the 20 T cell receptor beta chains below, sequenced in a study of T cells expressing NK-cell markers. TCRdb reprocessed the 5' RACE reads, keeping one entry per CDR3 protein, no DNA. The sample includes around 280,000 distinct CDR3 sequences. The sample taken for sequencing was blood T cells: a sorted CD56 or NKG2C T cell subset, CD4+ or CD8+ T cells, or bulk PBMC T cells (not recorded which). The receptors were sampled from a man younger than 30 in good health.

The chain recombines TRBV6-1 with TRBJ2-6. The germline CDR1 and CDR2 sequences are MNHNS and SASEGT. The length of the CDR3 is 15 residues. CDR3 sequence reads: CASRPNMAGANVLTF.

The V gene is TRBV20-1, the J gene TRBJ2-5; no DNA is available, so the TRBD2 call from TCRdb remains unchecked. There are 16 residues in the CDR3. Looked up from germline, CDR1 is DFQATT and CDR2 is SNEGSKA (reference sequence). The CDR3 region is CSASFPSGRSGETQYF.

V gene TRBV20-1 combines with J gene TRBJ1-4. Germline CDR1 is DFQATT and CDR2 is SNEGSKA (reference sequence). There are 12 residues in the CDR3. Here the CDR3 reads CSARQTNEKLFF.

This sequence joins TRBV29-1 and TRBJ2-1; TCRdb designates TRBD2, a call that cannot be tested without DNA. The germline V gene has CDR1 SQVTM and CDR2 ANQGSEA. The CDR3 spans 15 residues. This chain's CDR3 is CSVEDSGGSYNEQFF.

The rearrangement joins TRBV5-1 to TRBJ2-1; TCRdb outputs TRBD2, but without DNA this stays unchecked. From germline, CDR1 is SGHRS and CDR2 YFSETQ. The CDR3 contains 16 residues. The CDR3 here is CASSSGLAAPGNEQFF.

This chain connects TRBV29-1 to TRBJ2-1. The CDR3 has 13 residues. The germline V gene has CDR1 SQVTM and CDR2 ANQGSEA. CDR3 sequence: CSGLTSSYNEQFF.

The CDR3 sequence: CASSLVQGADTQYF. The chain combines TRBV7-9 with TRBJ2-3. This CDR3 has 14 residues. Germline V gene lookup returns CDR1 SEHNR and CDR2 FQNEAQ (reference sequence).

This chain uses TRBV15 with TRBJ2-6; with no DNA, the TCRdb D assignment of TRBD1 cannot be verified. CDR3 length equals 14 residues. Germline CDR1 and CDR2: LNHNV and YYDKDF (reference sequence). This CDR3 reads CATTDRAGANVLTF.

The V and J genes are TRBV7-6 and TRBJ2-1; TCRdb designates TRBD1, a call that cannot be tested without DNA. The germline CDR1 and CDR2 sequences are SGHVS and FNYEAQ. This CDR3 has 15 residues. CDR3 amino acids: CASSLRGGTRDEQFF. Drawing the rest from reference TRBV7-6 and TRBJ2-1, the complete variable domain is GAGVSQSPRYKVTKRGQDVALRCDPISGHVSLYWYRQALGQGPEFLTYFNYEAQQDKSGLPNDRFSAERPEGSISTLTIQRTEQRDSAMYRCASSLRGGTRDEQFFGPGTRLTVL.

This sequence joins TRBV5-1 and TRBJ2-2. Germline V gene lookup returns CDR1 SGHRS and CDR2 YFSETQ. This CDR3 comprises 13 residues. The CDR3 is CASRSRNTGELFF.

The chain carries TRBV6-1 and TRBJ2-1; TCRdb outputs TRBD2, but without DNA this stays unchecked. The CDR3 is made up of 18 amino acids. The germline CDR1 and CDR2 sequences are MNHNS and SASEGT. The chain's CDR3 is CASSLVFQRGQTYNEQFF.

V is TRBV5-1 and J is TRBJ2-3; TCRdb selects TRBD2, and the lack of DNA leaves this call unchecked. Looked up from germline, CDR1 is SGHRS and CDR2 is YFSETQ. This CDR3 is built from 16 residues. CDR3 sequence reads: CASSLAQIAEGDTQYF.

J is TRBJ2-1 and V is TRBV13. Germline values: CDR1 PRHDT, CDR2 FYEKMQ (reference sequence). The CDR3 has 12 amino acids. This CDR3 reads CASSLQLNEQFF.

V and J are TRBV12-3 or TRBV12-4 and TRBJ2-7; TCRdb proposes TRBD1, but this gene call is untestable without DNA. The length of the CDR3 is 14 residues. The CDR3 loop is CASSSADRPYEQYF.

The gene calls are TRBV21-1 and TRBJ1-1; TCRdb lists TRBD1, though no DNA is available to test this call. TRBV21-1 is a known pseudogene. This CDR3 contains 15 residues. The chain's CDR3 is CASSNFDREETEAFF.

J is TRBJ2-7 and V is TRBV18; absent DNA, TCRdb's TRBD2 call cannot be checked. The CDR3 has 15 amino acids. Per the germline V gene, CDR1 is KGHSH and CDR2 is LQKENI. The CDR3 region is CASSPTSATHYEQYF.

The chain couples TRBV29-1 to TRBJ1-5. CDR3 length: 15 amino acids. Germline CDR1 and CDR2: SQVTM and ANQGSEA. CDR3 amino acids: CSVALSPYSNQPQHF.

The genes are TRBV12-3 or TRBV12-4 and TRBJ2-7; no DNA is available, so the TRBD1 call from TCRdb remains unchecked. This CDR3 region has 12 residues. This CDR3 is CASRTTGYEQYF.

The chain uses TRBV27 and TRBJ1-2. This CDR3 has 14 residues. CDR1 and CDR2 (germline): MNHEY, SMNVEV (reference sequence). The CDR3 is CASSSQVLKPGYTF.

The CDR3 region is CASSPRTLSYEQYF. The V and J genes are TRBV7-9 and TRBJ2-7; TCRdb's D gene call, TRBD1, goes unchecked for lack of DNA. The CDR3 is 14 residues long. The germline CDR1 and CDR2 sequences are SEHNR and FQNEAQ (reference sequence).